This TCR beta chain was retrieved from a study of chemoradiotherapy in HPV16-positive cancers. Sequencing was performed with immunoSEQ multiplex PCR; in TCRdb, only in-frame clones are kept and a portion is missing. Of over 14,000 clones in the sample, 60% to 85% were seen once. Regarding the study as a whole: Candidate HPV-specific clones and E7-related TCR motifs grew in tumor during treatment. HPV-responsive T-cell expansion during chemoradiotherapy was linked to improved recurrence-free survival in HPV16-positive patients.

For this clone: Its cognate antigen is unknown.

The CDR3 sequence is 15 residues long. Trimming shortened V by 3 bases and J by 4 bases, and 16 bases separated the two germline ends. Per the germline V gene, CDR1 is SGHAT and CDR2 is FQNNGV. This TCR was recovered from a human donor with HPV-associated anogenital cancer. This specimen was collected from a patient who underwent chemoradiotherapy. The chain uses TRBV11-2 and TRBJ2-7; D unclear. For the CDR3, the DNA is TGTGCCAGCAGCTTCCCCGGGTCAGCATTGTACGAGCAGTACTTC. Translation gives CASSFPGSALYEQYF.